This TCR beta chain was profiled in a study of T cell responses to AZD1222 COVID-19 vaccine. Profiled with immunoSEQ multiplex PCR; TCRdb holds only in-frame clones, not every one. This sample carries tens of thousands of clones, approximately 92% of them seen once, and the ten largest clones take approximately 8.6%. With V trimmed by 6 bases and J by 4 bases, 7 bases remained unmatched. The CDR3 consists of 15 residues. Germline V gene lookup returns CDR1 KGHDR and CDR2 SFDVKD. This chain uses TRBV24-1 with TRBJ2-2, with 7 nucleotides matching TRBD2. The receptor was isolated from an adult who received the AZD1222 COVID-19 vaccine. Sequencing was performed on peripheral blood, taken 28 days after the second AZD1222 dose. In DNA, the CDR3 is TGTGCCACCAGTCCGGCGGGAGTAGTCACCGGGGAGCTGTTTTTT. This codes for CATSPAGVVTGELFF.